The TCR beta chain under discussion was sequenced for a study of Ad26.COV2.S vaccination and SARS-CoV-2 variants. Across the study: The donor participated in the COV1001 trial, in its Ad26.COV2.S arm.

Assay: immunoSEQ multiplex PCR; the TCRdb copy retains only in-frame clones and omits some. The data contain 430,000 or so clones, around 90% of them singletons. V was clipped by 10 bases and J by 3 bases, with 15 bases between them. This CDR3 region has 13 residues. Indicated treatment: over 15 received Ad26.COV2.S at low or high dose, single or two shots; five or six received placebo; per-sample allocation not given. Vaccine and placebo recipients were sampled on day 63 after the first injection. Specimen: peripheral blood, collected in a trial of Ad26.COV2.S vaccine versus placebo. This clonotype originated in a person aged 18-60 years who received the Ad26.COV2.S COVID-19 vaccine or a placebo. This sequence joins TRBV12-3 or TRBV12-4 and TRBJ1-2; D might be TRBD1 (5 bases). The CDR3 sequence: CATKDVGDYGYTF. The CDR3 region has the DNA TGTGCCACTAAGGACGTAGGGGACTATGGCTACACCTTC.